The rows below give T cell receptor beta chains drawn from one sample of a study of early T cells in non-severe SARS-CoV-2 infection. Each CDR3 protein is one row after TCRdb ran MiXCR on the 5' RACE reads. The sample holds under 85,000 distinct CDR3 sequences, about 13% seen once. The sample taken for sequencing was whole blood. These TCRs come from an adult who was a healthcare worker with PCR-confirmed SARS-CoV-2 infection or an uninfected control (not recorded which). Each CDR3 is given with its conserved first and last residue.

V: TRBV27; J: TRBJ2-1; CDR3: CASSSLRGKGNEQFF
V: TRBV28; J: TRBJ2-3; CDR3: CAIHPSSGPDTQYF
V: TRBV6-2/TRBV6-3; J: TRBJ2-1; CDR3: CASRQLGEVREQFF
V: TRBV25-1; J: TRBJ1-6; CDR3: CASSDERNNSPLHF
V: TRBV20-1; J: TRBJ2-1; CDR3: CSARTALYNEQFF
V: TRBV29-1; J: TRBJ2-7; CDR3: CSVEERDYEQYF
V: TRBV6-1; J: TRBJ2-1; CDR3: CASRPWTSGNNEQFF
V: TRBV6-2/TRBV6-3; J: TRBJ2-6; CDR3: CASGGQGSSGANVLTF
V: TRBV28; J: TRBJ1-2; CDR3: CASNFLLGTGVRYTF
V: TRBV11-2; J: TRBJ2-1; CDR3: CASSLRADSSYNEQFF
V: TRBV7-6; J: TRBJ1-1; CDR3: CASSLGENTEAFF
V: TRBV27; J: TRBJ2-4; CDR3: CASSFRTGTGALKNIQYF
V: TRBV12-3/TRBV12-4; J: TRBJ1-5; CDR3: CASSTQGNSNQPQHF
V: TRBV29-1; J: TRBJ2-5; CDR3: CSATSGIETQYF
V: TRBV7-6; J: TRBJ2-1; CDR3: CASSSIEKLADLYNEQFF
V: TRBV20-1; J: TRBJ2-2; CDR3: CSATGGTGELFF
V: TRBV20-1; J: TRBJ2-7; CDR3: CSARDLGQTYEQYF
V: TRBV29-1; J: TRBJ2-1; CDR3: CSVEGVLRDYNEQFF
V: TRBV7-6; J: TRBJ2-1; CDR3: CASSLPFTRYNEQFF
V: TRBV28; J: TRBJ2-7; CDR3: CASSSRGSAQPYEQYF
V: TRBV29-1; J: TRBJ2-1; CDR3: CSVGTSGAEQFF
V: TRBV12-3/TRBV12-4; J: TRBJ1-1; CDR3: CASSLEGQGFGTEAFF
V: TRBV7-8; J: TRBJ2-1; CDR3: CASSLVGQGDYNEQFF
V: TRBV29-1; J: TRBJ1-1; CDR3: CSVVQGMGTEAFF
V: TRBV7-2; J: TRBJ2-7; CDR3: CASSPLVKGEQYF
V: TRBV7-6; J: TRBJ2-5; CDR3: CASSLALPETQYF
V: TRBV12-3/TRBV12-4; J: TRBJ2-6; CDR3: CASSFFEAPGANVLTF
V: TRBV20-1; J: TRBJ2-5; CDR3: CSATGTGWGTQYF
V: TRBV6-5; J: TRBJ1-1; CDR3: CASSSPGTGGMMRTEAFF
V: TRBV20-1; J: TRBJ1-1; CDR3: CSARMGFMNTEAFF
V: TRBV27; J: TRBJ1-5; CDR3: CASSLVAVAQAGQPQHF
V: TRBV6-2/TRBV6-3; J: TRBJ2-6; CDR3: CASSYVSGANVLTF
V: TRBV7-8; J: TRBJ1-6; CDR3: CASSLRRGLNSPLHF
V: TRBV19; J: TRBJ1-4; CDR3: CASSNHRGNEKLFF
V: TRBV3-2; J: TRBJ2-1; CDR3: CASAPREQFF
V: TRBV10-3; J: TRBJ2-2; CDR3: CAIRGTFNTGELFF
V: TRBV10-3; J: TRBJ1-4; CDR3: CAISEGRSPNEKLFF
V: TRBV29-1; J: TRBJ2-5; CDR3: CSAQGGIGETQYF
V: TRBV28; J: TRBJ2-1; CDR3: CASSQGSWSSYNEQFF
V: TRBV29-1; J: TRBJ1-1; CDR3: CSVVSDNTEAFF
V: TRBV24-1; J: TRBJ2-2; CDR3: CATSDLGLAANTGELFF
V: TRBV19; J: TRBJ2-7; CDR3: CASSTTGTQSYEQYF
V: TRBV13; J: TRBJ2-5; CDR3: CASSSAQDRAETQYF
V: TRBV7-2; J: TRBJ2-7; CDR3: CASSLDTSGVYEQYF
V: TRBV3-1; J: TRBJ1-4; CDR3: CASSQDSGEKLFF
V: TRBV29-1; J: TRBJ2-5; CDR3: CSVGTSGGETQYF
V: TRBV15; J: TRBJ2-7; CDR3: CATSRDSAKEQYF
V: TRBV7-2; J: TRBJ1-1; CDR3: CASSLVGQGNTEAFF
V: TRBV20-1; J: TRBJ2-7; CDR3: CSARGGQDYEQYF
V: TRBV10-3; J: TRBJ2-7; CDR3: CAISAGRGPLEQYF
V: TRBV7-9; J: TRBJ2-7; CDR3: CASSRGQVLSYEQYF
V: TRBV12-3/TRBV12-4; J: TRBJ2-1; CDR3: CASSQQAYPMYNEQFF
V: TRBV29-1; J: TRBJ1-1; CDR3: CSVVPGEAFF
V: TRBV5-4; J: TRBJ2-7; CDR3: CASNTDRGREQYF